Listed below are T cell receptor beta chains from one sample, sequenced in a study of cytomegalovirus exposure and HLA in healthy donors. The data were produced by immunoSEQ multiplex PCR, yet TCRdb's version contains in-frame clones alone and is incomplete. The sample includes around 110,000 clones, 65% to 75% of them seen just once. The sequencing sample was made of PBMCs. These TCRs come from a man aged 30 to 45 in good health and CMV-seropositive. Both conserved end residues are trimmed from each CDR3.

v_gene: TRBV6-5
CDR3aa: ASRSIQGAGGYT

v_gene: TRBV29-1
CDR3aa: SVAVSGNTIY

v_gene: TRBV30
CDR3aa: ASNRAHGYT

v_gene: TRBV5-4
CDR3aa: ASSLLAYNEQF

v_gene: TRBV7-3
CDR3aa: ASSAIAGGHEQF

v_gene: TRBV25-1
CDR3aa: ASSESKRGGQETQY

v_gene: TRBV7-9
CDR3aa: ASSNRRDTSYEQY

v_gene: TRBV7-9
CDR3aa: ASSTRMGTGAF

v_gene: TRBV4-2
CDR3aa: ASSQDYTASYNEQF

v_gene: TRBV9
CDR3aa: ASSVGSGAFYNEQF